This entry is about one T cell receptor beta chain. Assay used: immunoSEQ multiplex PCR; TCRdb lists only in-frame clones, some missing. This sample has 200,000 or so clones, with 80% to 90% found just once. The sample is drawn from a study of blood T cell repertoires in COVID-19. The CDR3 has 16 amino acids. The chain couples TRBV21-1 to TRBJ1-3; no check of the table's D call, TRBD1, against the DNA was made. TRBV21-1 is a pseudogene. The material sequenced was peripheral blood. The clonotype was recovered from a man under 40 with active or convalescent COVID-19. Here the CDR3 reads CASSKVARGGGNTIYF. The CDR3 bases are TGTGCCAGCAGCAAAGTTGCCAGGGGTGGCGGAAACACCATATATTTT.